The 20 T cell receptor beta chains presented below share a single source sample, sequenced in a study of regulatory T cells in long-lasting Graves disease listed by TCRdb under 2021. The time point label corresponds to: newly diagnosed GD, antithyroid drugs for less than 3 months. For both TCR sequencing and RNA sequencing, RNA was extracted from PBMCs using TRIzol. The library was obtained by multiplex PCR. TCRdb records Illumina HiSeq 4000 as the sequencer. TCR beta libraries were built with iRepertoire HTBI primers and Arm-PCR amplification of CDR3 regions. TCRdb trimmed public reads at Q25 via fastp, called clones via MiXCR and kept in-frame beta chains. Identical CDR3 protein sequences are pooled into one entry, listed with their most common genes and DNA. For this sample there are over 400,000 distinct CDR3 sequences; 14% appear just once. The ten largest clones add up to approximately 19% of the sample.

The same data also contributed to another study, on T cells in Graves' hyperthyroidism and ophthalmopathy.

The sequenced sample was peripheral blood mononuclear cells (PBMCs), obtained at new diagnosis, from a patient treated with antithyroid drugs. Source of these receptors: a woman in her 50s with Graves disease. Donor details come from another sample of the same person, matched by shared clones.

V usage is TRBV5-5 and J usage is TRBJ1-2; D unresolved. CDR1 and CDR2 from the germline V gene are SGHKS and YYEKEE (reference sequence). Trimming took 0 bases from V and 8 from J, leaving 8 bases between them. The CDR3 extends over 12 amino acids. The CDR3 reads CASSLDTLGYTF. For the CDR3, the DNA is TGTGCCAGCAGCTTGGACACTTTGGGCTACACCTTC.

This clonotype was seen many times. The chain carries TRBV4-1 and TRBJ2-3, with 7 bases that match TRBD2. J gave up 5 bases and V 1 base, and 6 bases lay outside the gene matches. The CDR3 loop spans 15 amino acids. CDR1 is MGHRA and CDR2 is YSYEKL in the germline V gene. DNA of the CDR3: TGCGCCAGCAGCCAAGTGGGGGGGAGGGTAGATACGCAGTATTTT. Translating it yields CASSQVGGRVDTQYF.

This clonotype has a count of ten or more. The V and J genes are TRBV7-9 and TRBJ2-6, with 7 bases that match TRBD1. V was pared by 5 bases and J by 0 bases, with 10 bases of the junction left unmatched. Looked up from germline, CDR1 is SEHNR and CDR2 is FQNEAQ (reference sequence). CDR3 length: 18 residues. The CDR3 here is CASSPDRSRFSGANVLTF. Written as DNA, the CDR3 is TGTGCCAGCAGCCCGGACAGGAGCCGATTCTCTGGGGCCAACGTCCTGACTTTC.

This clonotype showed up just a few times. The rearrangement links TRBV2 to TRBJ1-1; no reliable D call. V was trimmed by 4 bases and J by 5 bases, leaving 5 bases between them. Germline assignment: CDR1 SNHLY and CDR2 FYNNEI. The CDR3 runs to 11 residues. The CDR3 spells CASSVGTEAFF. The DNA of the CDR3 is TGTGCCAGCAGTGTTGGGACTGAAGCTTTCTTT.

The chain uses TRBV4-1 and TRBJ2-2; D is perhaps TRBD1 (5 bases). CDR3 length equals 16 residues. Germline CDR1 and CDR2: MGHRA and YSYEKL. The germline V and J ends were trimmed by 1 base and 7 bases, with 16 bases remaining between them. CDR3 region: CASSQAALLGVGELFF. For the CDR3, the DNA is TGCGCCAGCAGCCAAGCAGCACTTCTAGGGGTCGGGGAGCTGTTTTTT.

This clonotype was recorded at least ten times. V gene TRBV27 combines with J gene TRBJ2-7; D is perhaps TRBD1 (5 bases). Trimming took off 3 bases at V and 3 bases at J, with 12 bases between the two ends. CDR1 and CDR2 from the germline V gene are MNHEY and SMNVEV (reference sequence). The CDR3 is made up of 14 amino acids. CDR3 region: CASSFPDRFYEQYF. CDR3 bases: TGTGCCAGCAGTTTTCCTGACAGATTCTACGAGCAGTACTTC.

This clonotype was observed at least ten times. The CDR3 DNA reads as TGTGCCAGCAGACCGGGACAGTTGAACACTGAAGCTTTCTTT. This gives the protein CASRPGQLNTEAFF. V is TRBV7-3 and J is TRBJ1-1; 7 bases align to TRBD1. V dropped 6 bases and J dropped 0; count of bases not matched to a gene: 4. Looked up from germline, CDR1 is SGHTA and CDR2 is FQGTGA. The CDR3 consists of 14 residues.

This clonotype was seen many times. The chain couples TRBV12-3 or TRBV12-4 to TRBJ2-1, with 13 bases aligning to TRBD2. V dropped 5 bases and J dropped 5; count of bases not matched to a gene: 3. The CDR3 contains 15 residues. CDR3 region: CASSTTSGRDNEQFF. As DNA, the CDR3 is TGTGCCAGCAGTACAACTAGCGGGAGGGACAATGAGCAGTTCTTC.

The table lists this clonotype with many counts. Here the CDR3 DNA reads TGTGCCAGCAGCCAAGATAAAACAGATACGCAGTATTTT. This encodes CASSQDKTDTQYF. J is TRBJ2-3 and V is TRBV3-1; the D is unclear. The germline V and J ends were trimmed by 0 bases and 3 bases, with 4 bases remaining between them. The CDR3 runs 13 residues. Germline CDR1 LGHDT, CDR2 YNNKEL (reference sequence).

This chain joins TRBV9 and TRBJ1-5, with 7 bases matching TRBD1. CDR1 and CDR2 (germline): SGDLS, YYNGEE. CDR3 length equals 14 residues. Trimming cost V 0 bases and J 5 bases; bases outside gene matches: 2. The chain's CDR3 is CASSVGQGDQPQHF. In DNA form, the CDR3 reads TGTGCCAGCAGCGTAGGCCAGGGGGATCAGCCCCAGCATTTT.

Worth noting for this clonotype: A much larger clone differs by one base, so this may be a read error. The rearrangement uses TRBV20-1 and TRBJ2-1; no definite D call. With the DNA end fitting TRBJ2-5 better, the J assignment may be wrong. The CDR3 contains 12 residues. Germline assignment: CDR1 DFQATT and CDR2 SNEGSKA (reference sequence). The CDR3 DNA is TGCAGTGCTGGTCGGGTCCAAGAGACCCAGTACTTC. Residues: CSAGRVQETQYF.

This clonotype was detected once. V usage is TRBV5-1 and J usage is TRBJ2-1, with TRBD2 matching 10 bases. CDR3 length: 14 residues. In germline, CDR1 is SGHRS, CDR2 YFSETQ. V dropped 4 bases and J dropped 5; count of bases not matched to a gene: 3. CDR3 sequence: CASSGGLAHNEQFF. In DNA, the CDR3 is TGCGCCAGCAGCGGGGGACTAGCGCACAATGAGCAGTTCTTC.

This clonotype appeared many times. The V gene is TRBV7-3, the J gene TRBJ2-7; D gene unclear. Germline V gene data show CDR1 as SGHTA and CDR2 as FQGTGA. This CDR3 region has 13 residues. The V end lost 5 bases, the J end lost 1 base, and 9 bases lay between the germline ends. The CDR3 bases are TGTGCCAGCAGCCCCGCTGCGTCCTACGAGCAGTACTTC. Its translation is CASSPAASYEQYF.

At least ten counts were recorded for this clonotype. As DNA, the CDR3 is TGTGCCAGTAGTATTCCCGGGACTAGCGGGAGCACAGATACGCAGTATTTT. Translating gives CASSIPGTSGSTDTQYF. V and J are TRBV19 and TRBJ2-3; 12 bases are a match to TRBD2. This CDR3 is 17 amino acids long. CDR1 and CDR2 (germline): LNHDA, SQIVND (reference sequence). Unmatched junction bases numbered 4, after V lost 3 bases and J lost 0 bases.

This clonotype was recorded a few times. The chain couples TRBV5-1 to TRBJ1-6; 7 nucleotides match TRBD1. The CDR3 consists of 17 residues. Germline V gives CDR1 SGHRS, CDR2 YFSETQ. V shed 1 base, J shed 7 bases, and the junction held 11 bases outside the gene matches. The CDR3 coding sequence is TGCGCCAGCAGCTTGTTTGGGGCGGGACAGCAAAATTCACCCCTCCACTTT. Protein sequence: CASSLFGAGQQNSPLHF.

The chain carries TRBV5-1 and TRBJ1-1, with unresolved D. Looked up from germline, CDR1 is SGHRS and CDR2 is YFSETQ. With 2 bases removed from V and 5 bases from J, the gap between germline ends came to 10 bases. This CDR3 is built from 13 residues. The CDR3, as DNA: TGCGCCAGCAGCTTTTCATCCGAGACTGAAGCTTTCTTT. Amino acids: CASSFSSETEAFF.

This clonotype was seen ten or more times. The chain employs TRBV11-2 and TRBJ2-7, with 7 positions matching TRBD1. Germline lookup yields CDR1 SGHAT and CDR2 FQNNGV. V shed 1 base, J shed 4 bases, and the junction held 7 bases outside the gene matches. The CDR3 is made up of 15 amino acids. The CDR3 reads CASSLAWGQRYEQYF. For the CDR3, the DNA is TGTGCCAGCAGCTTAGCTTGGGGACAGCGGTACGAGCAGTACTTC.

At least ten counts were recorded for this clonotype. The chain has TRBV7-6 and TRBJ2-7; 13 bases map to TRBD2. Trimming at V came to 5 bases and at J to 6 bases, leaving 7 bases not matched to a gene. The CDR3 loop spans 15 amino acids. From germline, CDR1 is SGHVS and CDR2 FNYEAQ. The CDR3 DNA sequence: TGTGCCAGCAGCCTGGGACTAGCGGGATTCGGCGAGCAGTACTTC. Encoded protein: CASSLGLAGFGEQYF.

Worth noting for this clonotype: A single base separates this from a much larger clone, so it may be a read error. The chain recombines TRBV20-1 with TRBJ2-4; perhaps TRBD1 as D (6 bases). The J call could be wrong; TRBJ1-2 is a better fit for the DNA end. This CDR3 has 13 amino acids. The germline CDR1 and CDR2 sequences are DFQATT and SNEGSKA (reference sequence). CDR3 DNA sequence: TGCAGTGCTCTAGGAACAGGGACCTATGGCTACACCTTC. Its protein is CSALGTGTYGYTF.

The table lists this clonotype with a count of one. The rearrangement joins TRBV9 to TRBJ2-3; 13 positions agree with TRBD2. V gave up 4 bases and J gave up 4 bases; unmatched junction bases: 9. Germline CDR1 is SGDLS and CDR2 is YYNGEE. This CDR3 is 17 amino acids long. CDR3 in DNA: TGTGCCAGCAGCTCCTCCTGGACTAGCGGGAGAGCAGATACGCAGTATTTT. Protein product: CASSSSWTSGRADTQYF.